This paragraph reports one TCR beta chain. Assay: immunoSEQ multiplex PCR; the TCRdb copy retains only in-frame clones and omits some. The table lists roughly 440,000 clones, around 88% of them singletons, with approximately 12% in the top ten. The sample comes from a study of blood T cell repertoires in COVID-19. About the research overall: Sources were T cells, B-cell-depleted T cells, or PBMCs; the material itself was cDNA or gDNA.

The CDR3 has 15 amino acids. CDR1 and CDR2 from the germline V gene are SGHAT and FQNNGV. V lost 5 bases and J lost 5, with 15 bases in between. The specimen sequenced was peripheral blood. The clonotype originates from a woman in her forties or fifties with COVID-19, enrolled during active disease. This chain uses TRBV11-2 with TRBJ2-2; the D gene is possibly TRBD1 (6 bases). The CDR3 is CASSILSGETGELFF. The DNA of the CDR3 is TGTGCCAGCAGCATCCTTTCAGGGGAGACCGGGGAGCTGTTTTTT.